A single sample gave rise to the 12 T cell receptor beta chains below, sequenced in a study of regulatory T cells in long-lasting Graves disease. Sequencing libraries for TCR beta were prepared with iRepertoire HTBI primers and Arm-PCR of CDR3 regions. TCRdb recomputed calls from the multiplex PCR reads with MiXCR, one row per CDR3 protein. The sample yields approximately 300,000 distinct CDR3 sequences, roughly 18% seen once. Time point given: newly diagnosed GD, antithyroid drugs for less than 3 months. TCR sequences were obtained from RNA taken from PBMCs. Sequenced here: peripheral blood mononuclear cells (PBMCs), sampled at new diagnosis, from a patient treated with antithyroid drugs. The receptors were sampled from a female donor with Graves disease.

The sample holds a few counts of this clonotype. The J gene is TRBJ1-2, the V gene TRBV6-4; 11 bases line up with TRBD1. This CDR3 has 14 amino acids. The V segment lost 4 bases and the J segment 6 bases; nucleotides outside the gene matches: 4. Germline V gene data show CDR1 as MRHNA and CDR2 as SNTAGT. Written as DNA, the CDR3 is TGTGCCAGCAGTGCCGGGACAGGGGGGGATGGCTACACCTTC. It encodes CASSAGTGGDGYTF.

In its sample, this clonotype was seen many times. The chain's CDR3 is CASSLGESDTQYF. The CDR3 DNA follows: TGTGCCAGCAGTTTGGGGGAATCAGATACGCAGTATTTT. This chain connects TRBV12-3 or TRBV12-4 to TRBJ2-3, with D perhaps TRBD1 or TRBD2 (5 bases each). Trimming pared 3 bases from V and 4 bases from J, leaving 8 bases between. The CDR3 is 13 residues long.

This clonotype showed up many times. This chain links TRBV2 with TRBJ2-7; 11 bases align to TRBD2. V lost 6 bases and J lost 3; bases outside the gene matches: 7. Looked up from germline, CDR1 is SNHLY and CDR2 is FYNNEI. This CDR3 has 15 amino acids. The CDR3 DNA reads TGTGCCAGCAGGCCGACTAGCGGGACGGTCTACGAGCAGTACTTC. This translates into CASRPTSGTVYEQYF.

This clonotype came up many times. This sequence joins TRBV11-3 and TRBJ2-5; D is perhaps TRBD2 (6 bases). V lost 5 bases, J lost 1 base, and 14 bases lay in between. The germline CDR1 and CDR2 sequences are SGHNT and YENEEA. The CDR3 runs 15 residues. CDR3 loop: CASSPEPAGQETQYF. CDR3 bases: TGTGCCAGCAGCCCCGAGCCAGCGGGCCAAGAGACCCAGTACTTC.

At least ten counts were recorded for this clonotype. The rearrangement links TRBV2 to TRBJ1-5; D is uncertain. Trimming removed 6 bases at V and 2 bases at J, with 14 bases between. The germline CDR1 and CDR2 sequences are SNHLY and FYNNEI. The CDR3 loop spans 15 amino acids. The CDR3 bases are TGTGCCAGCAGCGGAGGTAGAGAACGCAATCAGCCCCAGCATTTT. Its translation is CASSGGRERNQPQHF.

This clonotype was picked up many times. The chain couples TRBV12-5 to TRBJ1-3; D gene uncertain. In germline, CDR1 is LGHNT, CDR2 FRNRAP. The CDR3 length is 14 residues. Between the trimmed V and J ends, which lost 6 bases and 1 base, there was a span of 10 bases. CDR3 coding DNA: TGTGCTAGTGGACAGTCGGGGTCTGGAAACACCATATATTTT. Protein sequence: CASGQSGSGNTIYF.

This rearrangement joins TRBV4-1 to TRBJ2-7; 11 nucleotides match TRBD2. The CDR3 spans 22 residues. Germline V gene lookup returns CDR1 MGHRA and CDR2 YSYEKL. V dropped 2 bases and J dropped 6; count of bases not matched to a gene: 27. CDR3 region: CASSQPTTTLTSGKFGHAEQYF. The CDR3 bases are TGCGCCAGCAGCCAACCCACAACAACCCTGACTAGCGGGAAATTCGGCCACGCCGAGCAGTACTTC.

This clonotype is classed as large. The chain is built from TRBV7-9 and TRBJ2-3, with D maybe TRBD1 (6 bases). From germline, CDR1 is SEHNR and CDR2 FQNEAQ (reference sequence). Trimming removed 1 base from V and 0 bases from J, with 14 bases in between. The length of the CDR3 is 17 residues. The CDR3: CASSLEGRDKSTDTQYF. The CDR3 DNA sequence: TGTGCCAGCAGCTTAGAGGGACGGGACAAGAGCACAGATACGCAGTATTTT.

This clonotype was seen at least ten times. The chain joins TRBV12-5 to TRBJ1-5, with D perhaps matching TRBD1 (6 bases). This CDR3 spans 18 amino acids. The germline V gene encodes CDR1 LGHNT and CDR2 FRNRAP. Trimming left V 5 bases short and J 4 bases short, with 24 bases between. The CDR3 sequence is CASGEPRRGLAFNQPQHF. In DNA form, the CDR3 reads TGTGCTAGTGGTGAGCCCCGTCGGGGGCTTGCTTTTAATCAGCCCCAGCATTTT.

This clonotype was detected many times. CDR3 sequence reads: CASSLDRDAGLFF. The CDR3 nucleotides read TGTGCCAGCAGCTTAGATCGGGACGCCGGCTTGTTTTTT. J is TRBJ1-4 and V is TRBV11-2; maybe TRBD1 (5 bases). The CDR3 length is 13 residues. Trimming stripped 0 bases from V and 15 bases from J, with 14 bases between. Germline V gives CDR1 SGHAT, CDR2 FQNNGV. Full variable domain (outside the CDR3, taken from reference TRBV11-2 and TRBJ1-4): EAGVAQSPRYKIIEKRQSVAFWCNPISGHATLYWYQQILGQGPKLLIQFQNNGVVDDSQLPKDRFSAERLKGVDSTLKIQPAKLEDSAVYLCASSLDRDAGLFFGSGTQLSVL.

The CDR3 spells CASSLRGQGRSYEQYF. The CDR3 DNA follows: TGTGCCAGCAGTTTAAGGGGGCAGGGCCGATCCTACGAGCAGTACTTC. The chain employs TRBV27 and TRBJ2-7; 7 bases are shared with TRBD1. The CDR3 totals 16 residues. The ends lost 2 bases at V and 1 base at J; junction bases unmatched: 8. CDR1 and CDR2 (germline): MNHEY, SMNVEV (reference sequence).

This clonotype was observed at least ten times. V is TRBV27 and J is TRBJ1-1; D gene ambiguous. V was cut by 3 bases and J by 2 bases, with 7 bases left in between. The germline V gene encodes CDR1 MNHEY and CDR2 SMNVEV (reference sequence). CDR3 length equals 13 residues. In nucleotides, the CDR3 is TGTGCCAGCAGTTTTCGGAGTAACACTGAAGCTTTCTTT. Translating gives CASSFRSNTEAFF.